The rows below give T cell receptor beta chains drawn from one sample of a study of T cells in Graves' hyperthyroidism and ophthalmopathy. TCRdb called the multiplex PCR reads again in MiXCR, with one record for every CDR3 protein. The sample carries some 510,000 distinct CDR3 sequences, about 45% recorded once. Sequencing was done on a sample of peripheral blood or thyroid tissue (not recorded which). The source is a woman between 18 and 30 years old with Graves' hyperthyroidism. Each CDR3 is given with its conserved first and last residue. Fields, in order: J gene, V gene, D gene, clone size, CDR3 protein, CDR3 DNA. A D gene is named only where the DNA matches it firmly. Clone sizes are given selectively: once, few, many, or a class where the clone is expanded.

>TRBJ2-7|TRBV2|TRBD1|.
CASSVGGQGDLYEQYF
TGTGCCAGCAGCGTAGGGGGACAGGGCGACCTATACGAGCAGTACTTC
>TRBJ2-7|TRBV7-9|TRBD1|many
CASSGRGLSYEQYF
TGTGCCAGCAGCGGAAGGGGGCTCTCCTACGAGCAGTACTTC
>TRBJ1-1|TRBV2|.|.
CASSARWTEAFF
TGTGCCAGCAGTGCCCGATGGACTGAAGCTTTCTTT
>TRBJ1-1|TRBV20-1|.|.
CSATETANTEAFF
TGCAGTGCTACCGAGACAGCGAACACTGAAGCTTTCTTT
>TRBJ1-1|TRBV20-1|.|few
CSARVDGQNTEAFF
TGCAGTGCTAGAGTGGACGGTCAGAACACTGAAGCTTTCTTT
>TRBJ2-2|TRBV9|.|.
CASSPSGAVGTGELFF
TGTGCCAGCAGCCCAAGTGGCGCTGTGGGCACCGGGGAGCTGTTTTTT
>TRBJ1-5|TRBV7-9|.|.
CASSERGNQPHHF
TGTGCCAGCAGTGAGAGAGGTAATCAGCCCCACCATTTT
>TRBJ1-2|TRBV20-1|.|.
CSARDVNYGYTF
TGCAGTGCTAGAGACGTTAACTATGGCTACACCTTC
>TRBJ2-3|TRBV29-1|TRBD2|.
CSAEVWREGTDTQYF
TGCAGCGCGGAGGTTTGGCGGGAGGGCACAGATACGCAATATTTT
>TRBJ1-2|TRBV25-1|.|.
CASSGIGTARLYGYTF
TGTGCCAGCAGTGGAATCGGGACCGCGCGATTATATGGCTACACCTTC
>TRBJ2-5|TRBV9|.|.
CASSVTEETQYF
TGTGCCAGCAGCGTAACAGAAGAGACCCAGTACTTC
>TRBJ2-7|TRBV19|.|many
CASSISPQGYEQYF
TGTGCCAGTAGTATATCCCCCCAGGGCTACGAGCAGTACTTC
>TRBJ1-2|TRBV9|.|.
CASSVEGGSYGYTF
TGTGCCAGCAGCGTTGAGGGCGGATCATATGGCTACACCTTC
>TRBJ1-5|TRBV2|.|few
CASSEGADQPQHF
TGTGCCAGCAGTGAAGGGGCAGATCAGCCCCAGCATTTT
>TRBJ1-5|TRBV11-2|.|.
CASSQDAPGYSNQPQHF
TGCGCCAGCAGCCAAGATGCTCCAGGGTATAGCAATCAGCCCCAGCATTTT
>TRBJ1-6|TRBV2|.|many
CASSEFGGRNSPLHF
TGTGCCAGCAGTGAATTTGGGGGAAGGAACTCACCCCTCCACTTT
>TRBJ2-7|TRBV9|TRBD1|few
CASSVGTGSSYEQYF
TGTGCCAGCAGCGTAGGGACAGGGTCCTCCTACGAGCAGTACTTC
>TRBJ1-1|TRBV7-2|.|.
CASSLRGPFLNTEAFF
TGTGCCAGCAGCCTACGGGGGCCGTTCCTGAACACTGAAGCTTTCTTT
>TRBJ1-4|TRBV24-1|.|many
CATSDPRTGEKLFF
TGTGCCACCAGTGATCCCCGAACGGGTGAAAAACTGTTTTTT
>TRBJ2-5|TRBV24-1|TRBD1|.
CATSTGAEETQYF
TGTGCCACTTCAACAGGGGCGGAAGAGACCCAGTACTTC
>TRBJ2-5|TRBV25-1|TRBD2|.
CASSEPGLAGAGTQYF
TGTGCCAGCAGTGAACCCGGACTAGCGGGAGCAGGGACCCAGTACTTC
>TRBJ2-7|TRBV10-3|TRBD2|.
CAISGGRALVQYF
TGTGCCATCAGTGGCGGGAGGGCCCTGGTGCAGTACTTC
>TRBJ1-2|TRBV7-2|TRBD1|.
CASAGGFGYTF
TGTGCCAGCGCAGGGGGCTTTGGCTACACCTTC
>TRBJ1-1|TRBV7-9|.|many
CASQTKDTLNTEAFF
TGTGCCAGTCAGACTAAGGACACCTTGAACACTGAAGCTTTCTTT
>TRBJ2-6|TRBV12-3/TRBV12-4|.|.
CASSEALGGRTNVLTF
TGTGCCAGCAGTGAAGCGCTAGGGGGTAGGACCAACGTCCTGACTTTC
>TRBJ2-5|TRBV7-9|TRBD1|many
CASSLPGQGETQYF
TGTGCCAGCAGCCTCCCGGGACAGGGGGAGACCCAGTACTTC
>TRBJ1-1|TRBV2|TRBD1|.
CASSYGGQEGDKAFF
TGTGCCAGCAGTTACGGGGGACAGGAGGGTGATAAGGCTTTCTTT
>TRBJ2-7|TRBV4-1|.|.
CASSQDPGSYEQYF
TGTGCCAGCAGCCAAGATCCCGGGTCCTACGAGCAGTACTTC
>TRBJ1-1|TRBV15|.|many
CATSRKRVGTEAFF
TGTGCCACCAGCAGAAAGAGGGTTGGGACTGAAGCTTTCTTT
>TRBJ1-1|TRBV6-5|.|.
CASRHAFRQNTEAFF
TGTGCCAGCAGACACGCCTTTAGACAGAACACTGAAGCTTTCTTT
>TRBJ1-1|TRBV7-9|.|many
CASSLAENTEAFF
TGTGCCAGCAGCTTAGCCGAGAACACTGAAGCTTTCTTT
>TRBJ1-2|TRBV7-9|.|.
CASSLVGTLYGYTF
TGTGCCAGCAGCTTGGTAGGGACCCTCTATGGCTACACCTTC
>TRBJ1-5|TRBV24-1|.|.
CATSGFDGQPQHF
TGTGCCACCAGTGGTTTCGATGGGCAGCCCCAGCATTTT
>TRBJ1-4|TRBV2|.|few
CARSDSGAGEKLFF
TGTGCCAGAAGTGATTCAGGGGCGGGTGAAAAACTGTTTTTT
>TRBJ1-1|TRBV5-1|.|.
CASSLEQLDTEAFF
TGCGCCAGCAGCTTGGAACAGTTAGACACTGAAGCTTTCTTT
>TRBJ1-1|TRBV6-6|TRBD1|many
CASSGPDRETTEAFF
TGTGCCAGCAGTGGCCCAGACAGGGAGACCACTGAAGCTTTCTTT
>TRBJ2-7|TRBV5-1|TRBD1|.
CASSLGQGALGEQYF
TGCGCCAGCAGCTTGGGACAGGGGGCCCTCGGCGAGCAGTACTTC
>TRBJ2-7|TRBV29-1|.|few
CSVEGPLLSILGYEQYF
TGCAGCGTGGAGGGACCCCTACTCTCCATACTCGGCTACGAGCAGTACTTC
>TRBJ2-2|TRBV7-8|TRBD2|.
CASSLLAGDTGELFF
TGTGCCAGCAGCTTACTAGCGGGAGACACCGGGGAGCTGTTTTTT
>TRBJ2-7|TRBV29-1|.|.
CSVEEQPGSYEQYF
TGCAGCGTTGAAGAACAGCCGGGGTCCTACGAGCAGTACTTC
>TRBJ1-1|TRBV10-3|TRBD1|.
CASSETNRGRAFF
TGTGCCAGCAGTGAAACGAACAGGGGGCGGGCTTTCTTT
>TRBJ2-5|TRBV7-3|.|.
CASRGRRAVTQYF
TGTGCCAGTCGGGGCCGTAGAGCGGTGACCCAGTACTTC
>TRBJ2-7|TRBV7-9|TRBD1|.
CASSLVGQGKGEQYF
TGTGCCAGCAGCCTAGTGGGACAGGGGAAAGGCGAGCAGTACTTC
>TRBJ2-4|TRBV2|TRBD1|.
CASSMDRGLPNIQYF
TGTGCCAGCAGCATGGACAGGGGTCTCCCAAACATTCAGTACTTC
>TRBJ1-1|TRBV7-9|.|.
CASSPKIQVEAFF
TGTGCCAGCAGCCCTAAGATCCAAGTGGAGGCTTTCTTT
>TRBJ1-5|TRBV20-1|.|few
CSAVKEANQPQHF
TGCAGTGCTGTCAAGGAGGCTAATCAGCCCCAGCATTTT
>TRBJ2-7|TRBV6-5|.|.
CASSRPPYEQYF
TGTGCCAGCAGTCGTCCGCCCTACGAGCAGTACTTC
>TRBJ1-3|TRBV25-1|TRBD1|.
CASSITGAGGSGNTIYF
TGTGCCAGCAGCATCACAGGGGCCGGGGGCTCTGGAAACACCATATATTTT
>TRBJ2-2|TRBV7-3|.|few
CASSGVRTGELFF
TGTGCCAGCAGTGGGGTGCGCACCGGGGAGCTGTTTTTT
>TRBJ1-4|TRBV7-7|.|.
CASSLGQGHEKLFF
TGTGCCAGCAGCTTGGGGCAGGGCCATGAAAAACTGTTTTTT
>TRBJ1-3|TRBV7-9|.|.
CASSPRIAGNTIYF
TGTGCCAGCAGCCCACGTATCGCTGGAAACACCATATATTTT
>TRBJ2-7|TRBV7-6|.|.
CASSPGTFGYGQYF
TGTGCCAGCAGCCCTGGGACTTTTGGCTACGGGCAGTACTTC
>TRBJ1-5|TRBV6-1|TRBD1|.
CASFRGAGDQPQHF
TGTGCCAGCTTCAGGGGGGCAGGGGATCAGCCCCAGCATTTT
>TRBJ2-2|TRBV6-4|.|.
CAGRGGNTGELFF
TGTGCCGGTCGGGGAGGGAACACCGGGGAGCTGTTTTTT
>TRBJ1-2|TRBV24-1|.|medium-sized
CATSDPANYGYTF
TGTGCCACCAGTGATCCAGCTAACTATGGCTACACCTTC
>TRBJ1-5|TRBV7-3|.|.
CASSLLSGANQPQHF
TGTGCCAGCAGCTTACTCTCGGGAGCCAATCAGCCCCAGCATTTT
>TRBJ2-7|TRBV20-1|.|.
CSANQNQGYEQYF
TGCAGTGCGAATCAAAACCAGGGGTACGAGCAGTACTTC
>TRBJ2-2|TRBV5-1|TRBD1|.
CASSVQQGNAGELFF
TGCGCCAGCAGCGTACAACAGGGGAACGCCGGGGAGCTGTTTTTT
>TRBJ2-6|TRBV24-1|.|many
CATSAVVSGANVLTF
TGTGCCACCAGTGCCGTGGTCTCTGGGGCCAACGTCCTGACTTTC